One and the same sample provided the 14 T cell receptor beta chains below, sequenced in a study of OX40 agonist ivuxolimab in advanced cancers. Data came from immunoSEQ multiplex PCR; TCRdb stores just in-frame clones and leaves some out. The table shows under 100,000 clones, with approximately 92% occurring only once. Material: CD4+ or CD8+ T cells sorted from blood, obtained in a trial of the OX40 agonist ivuxolimab. The receptors stem from an adult with an advanced solid tumor such as melanoma, head and neck, liver or kidney cancer.

The chain carries TRBV7-2 and TRBJ2-3; tentative D call: TRBD1 (5 bases). Trimming cost V 5 bases and J 10 bases, with 22 bases left between them. Looked up from germline, CDR1 is SGHTA and CDR2 is FQGNSA. The CDR3 contains 15 residues. The CDR3 is CASSTPWAGSMSQYF. The CDR3 nucleotides are TGTGCCAGCAGCACCCCTTGGGCAGGGTCAATGTCGCAGTATTTT.

CDR3 nucleotides: TGTGCCAGCAGCCAGGCCTGGGGGGTTCCCTACGAGCAGTACTTC. Translating it yields CASSQAWGVPYEQYF. V usage is TRBV14 and J usage is TRBJ2-7, with a weak D call TRBD2 (6 bases). V was clipped by 3 bases and J by 2 bases, with 14 bases between them. The germline gives CDR1 SGHDN, CDR2 FVKESK. The CDR3 consists of 15 residues.

The chain has TRBV5-4 and TRBJ2-6; weak D call: TRBD1 (6 bases). The ends were cut back, 4 bases at V and 7 bases at J, with 24 bases in the middle. This CDR3 region has 18 residues. Germline V gives CDR1 SGHNT, CDR2 YYREEE (reference sequence). The CDR3 DNA is TGTGCCAGCAGCCCGCAGGGGTCGTCTTCTCTGGGAGCCAACGTCCTGACTTTC. Translating it yields CASSPQGSSSLGANVLTF. The variable domain in full, with the rest retrieved from reference TRBV5-4 and TRBJ2-6, is ETGVTQSPTHLIKTRGQQVTLRCSSQSGHNTVSWYQQALGQGPQFIFQYYREEENGRGNFPPRFSGLQFPNYSSELNVNALELDDSALYLCASSPQGSSSLGANVLTFGAGSRLTVL.

The chain carries TRBV7-3 and TRBJ2-1, with 11 bases identical to TRBD2. CDR3 length equals 15 residues. Looked up from germline, CDR1 is SGHTA and CDR2 is FQGTGA. V dropped 6 bases and J dropped 5; count of bases not matched to a gene: 6. CDR3 DNA sequence: TGTGCCAGCAGGAAGGGACTAGCGGACGACAATGAGCAGTTCTTC. It specifies CASRKGLADDNEQFF. The whole variable domain, remainder taken from reference TRBV7-3 and TRBJ2-1, is GAGVSQTPSNKVTEKGKYVELRCDPISGHTALYWYRQSLGQGPEFLIYFQGTGAADDSGLPNDRFFAVRPEGSVSTLKIQRTERGDSAVYLCASRKGLADDNEQFFGPGTRLTVL.

The chain couples TRBV6-5 to TRBJ2-5; D is unclear. CDR1 MNHEY and CDR2 SVGAGI come from the germline V gene. V shed 6 bases and J shed 5 bases, with 7 bases lying between them. The CDR3 extends over 11 amino acids. CDR3 protein: CASSRQETQYF. Written as DNA, the CDR3 is TGTGCCAGCAGCCGTCAGGAGACCCAGTACTTC.

The rearrangement joins TRBV11-3 to TRBJ2-2, with 12 bases lining up with TRBD2. Germline assignment: CDR1 SGHNT and CDR2 YENEEA. V dropped 1 base and J dropped 7; count of bases not matched to a gene: 4. The CDR3 extends over 16 amino acids. The CDR3 region is CASSLGLAGEGGELFF. Written as DNA, the CDR3 is TGTGCCAGCAGCTTAGGACTAGCGGGAGAGGGCGGGGAGCTGTTTTTT.

This chain joins TRBV7-6 and TRBJ1-2; maybe TRBD1 (5 bases). V lost 5 bases, J lost 6 bases, and 10 bases lay in between. The germline V gene encodes CDR1 SGHVS and CDR2 FNYEAQ. CDR3 length: 12 residues. This CDR3 is CASSPMGHGYTF. CDR3 in DNA: TGTGCCAGCAGCCCTATGGGACATGGCTACACCTTC.

The rearrangement joins TRBV10-3 to TRBJ2-5, with 7 bases lining up with TRBD1. J gave up 3 bases and V 10 bases, and 8 bases lay outside the gene matches. The CDR3 totals 13 residues. Germline-derived CDR1 and CDR2 are ENHRY and SYGVKD. As DNA, the CDR3 is TGTGCCACGGCCCGGGACAGTAAAGAGACCCAGTACTTC. Translating gives CATARDSKETQYF.

This clone was counted a single time. The rearrangement joins TRBV6-1 to TRBJ1-2; D gene ambiguous. The CDR3 covers 12 residues. Trimming stripped 8 bases from V and 3 bases from J, with 10 bases between. Germline V CDR1 and CDR2: MNHNS, SASEGT. As DNA, the CDR3 is TGTGCCAGCCATTCACTCTACTATGGCTACACCTTC. Its translation is CASHSLYYGYTF.

The V and J genes are TRBV19 and TRBJ2-1; D might be TRBD1 (6 bases). Germline assignment: CDR1 LNHDA and CDR2 SQIVND (reference sequence). The V and J ends lost 4 bases and 4 bases respectively, with 17 bases between them. The CDR3 sequence is 16 residues long. The CDR3 nucleotides read TGTGCCAGTAGTACCCTCACAGGGTCTAAATACAATGAGCAGTTCTTC. Translation: CASSTLTGSKYNEQFF.

This sequence joins TRBV30 and TRBJ2-2; D is undetermined. This CDR3 has 13 residues. V shed 3 bases and J shed 7 bases, with 12 bases lying between them. Germline CDR1 is GTSNPN and CDR2 is SVGIG (reference sequence). CDR3 protein: CAWRALLVGELFF. CDR3 DNA: TGTGCCTGGAGGGCCCTCCTGGTCGGGGAGCTGTTTTTT.

The DNA of the CDR3 is TGTGCCAGCAGTGACTCCGGGACTAGAGAGTATGAGCAGTTCTTC. Translation gives CASSDSGTREYEQFF. V gene TRBV25-1 combines with J gene TRBJ2-1, with TRBD2 identical over 8 bases. V trimming: 3 bases; J trimming: 8 bases; junction bases outside the gene matches: 9. Germline CDR1 MGHDK, CDR2 SYGVNS. This CDR3 contains 15 residues.

The rearrangement uses TRBV4-3 and TRBJ1-3; D uncertain. Germline V gene data show CDR1 as LGHNA and CDR2 as YSLEER. CDR3 length equals 15 residues. V gave up 0 bases and J gave up 2 bases, with 8 bases separating them. CDR3 in amino acids: CASSQDGRTGNTIYF. Here the CDR3 DNA reads TGCGCCAGCAGCCAAGACGGGCGGACTGGAAACACCATATATTTT.

The rearrangement uses TRBV2 and TRBJ1-5; 7 bases line up with TRBD1. CDR1 is SNHLY, CDR2 FYNNEI, per germline. Losses at the gene ends were 4 bases for V and 0 bases for J; bases not matched to a gene: 9. The CDR3 covers 17 residues. The CDR3 reads CASSARQGFYSNQPQHF. CDR3 nucleotide sequence: TGTGCCAGCAGTGCCCGACAGGGATTTTATAGCAATCAGCCCCAGCATTTT.